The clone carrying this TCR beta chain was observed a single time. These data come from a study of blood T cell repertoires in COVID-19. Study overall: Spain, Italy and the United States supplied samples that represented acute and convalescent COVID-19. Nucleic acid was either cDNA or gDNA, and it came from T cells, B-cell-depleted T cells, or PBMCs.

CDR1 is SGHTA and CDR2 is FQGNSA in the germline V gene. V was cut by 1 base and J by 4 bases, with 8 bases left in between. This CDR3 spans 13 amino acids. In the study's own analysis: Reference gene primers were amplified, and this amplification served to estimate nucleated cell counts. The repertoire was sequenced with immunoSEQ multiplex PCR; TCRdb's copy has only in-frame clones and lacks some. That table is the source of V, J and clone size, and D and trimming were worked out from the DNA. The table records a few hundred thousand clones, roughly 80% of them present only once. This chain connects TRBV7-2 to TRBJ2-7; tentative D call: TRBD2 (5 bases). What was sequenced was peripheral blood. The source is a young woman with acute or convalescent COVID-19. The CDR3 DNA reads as TGTGCCAGCAGCTTAGGTAGGGAGTACGAGCAGTACTTC. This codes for CASSLGREYEQYF.